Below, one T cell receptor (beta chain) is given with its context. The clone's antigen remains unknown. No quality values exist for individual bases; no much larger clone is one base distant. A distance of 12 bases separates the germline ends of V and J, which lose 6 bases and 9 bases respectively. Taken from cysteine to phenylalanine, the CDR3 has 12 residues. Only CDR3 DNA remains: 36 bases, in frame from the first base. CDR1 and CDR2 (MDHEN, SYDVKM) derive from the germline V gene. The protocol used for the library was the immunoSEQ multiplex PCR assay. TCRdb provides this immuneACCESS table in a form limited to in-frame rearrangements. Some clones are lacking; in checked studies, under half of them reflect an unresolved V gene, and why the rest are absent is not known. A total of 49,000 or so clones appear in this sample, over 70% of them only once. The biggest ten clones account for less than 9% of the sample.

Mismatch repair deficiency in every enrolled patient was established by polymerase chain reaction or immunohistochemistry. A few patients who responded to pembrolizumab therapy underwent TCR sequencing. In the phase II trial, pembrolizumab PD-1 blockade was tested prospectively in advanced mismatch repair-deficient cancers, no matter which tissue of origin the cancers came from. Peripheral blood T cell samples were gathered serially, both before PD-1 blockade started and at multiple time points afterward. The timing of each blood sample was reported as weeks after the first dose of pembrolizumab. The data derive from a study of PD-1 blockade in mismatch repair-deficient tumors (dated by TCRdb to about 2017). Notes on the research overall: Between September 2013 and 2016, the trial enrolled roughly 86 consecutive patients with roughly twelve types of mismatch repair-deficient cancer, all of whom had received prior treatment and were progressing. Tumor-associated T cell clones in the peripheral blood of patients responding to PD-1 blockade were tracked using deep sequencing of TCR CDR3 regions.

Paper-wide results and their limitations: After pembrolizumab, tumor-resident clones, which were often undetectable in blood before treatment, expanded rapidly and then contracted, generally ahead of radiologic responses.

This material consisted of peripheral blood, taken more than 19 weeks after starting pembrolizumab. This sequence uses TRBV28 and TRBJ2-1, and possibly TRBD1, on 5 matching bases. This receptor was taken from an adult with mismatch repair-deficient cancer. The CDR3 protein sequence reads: CASRGQFGEQFF. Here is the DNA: TGTGCCAGCAGGGGGCAGTTTGGTGAGCAGTTCTTC.